The clone carrying this T cell receptor (beta chain) was picked up many times. The target antigen is unknown. The ends were cut back, 2 bases at V and 1 base at J, with 5 bases in the middle. Germline-derived CDR1 and CDR2 are DFQATT and SNEGSKA (reference sequence). The CDR3 sequence is 13 residues long. This specimen belongs to a study of T cells after yellow fever vaccination. Overall study findings and caveats: FACS-sorted repertoires could harbor abundant contaminating bulk-population clonotypes. Re-detected after boosting: most primary clones, about 96% of CD4 and 88% of CD8.

TCRdb re-derived calls from the 5' RACE reads in MiXCR, one entry per CDR3 protein. This table holds 160,000 or so distinct CDR3 sequences, approximately 6.7% found once. The chain carries TRBV20-1 and TRBJ2-2; D ambiguous. Sequenced here: CD4+ T cells sorted from PBMCs, sampled roughly 5 days after the first yellow fever vaccination. The TCR originated in a man between 18 and 29 years old who received the YFV17D yellow fever vaccine. The CDR3 DNA reads TGCAGTGCTAGAAGGGTGAACACCGGGGAGCTGTTTTTT. Protein product: CSARRVNTGELFF.